This T cell receptor beta chain was identified during a study of cytomegalovirus exposure and HLA in healthy donors. As for the study in general: The Caucasian-associated ancestry cluster held more than 80% of roughly 400 genotyped donors. Study results and caveats: Researchers reported in a later analysis that common viral pathogens appeared linked to several top clusters. HLA-A and HLA-B allele assignments for most subjects were reportedly predicted accurately using TCR beta sequences.

The PCR used 60 Vbeta and 13 Jbeta primers. Here immunoSEQ multiplex PCR was the method, and the copy in TCRdb shows in-frame clones only, minus some. Of approximately 140,000 clones listed, over 70% were seen once; the top ten hold around 1.5%. The V and J ends lost 3 bases and 7 bases, in that order; junction bases with no gene match: 8. The CDR3 consists of 14 residues. CDR1 and CDR2 from the germline V gene are SGHRS and YFSETQ. Those who donated were healthy bone marrow donors. Comment on this clone: The antigen is not known.

The chain couples TRBV5-1 to TRBJ1-2; 8 nucleotides match TRBD1. The receptor was derived from a woman aged 18-30 years in good health and CMV-seronegative. Input material: PBMCs. CDR3 in amino acids: CASSSRGLGFGYTF. As DNA, the CDR3 is TGCGCCAGCAGCTCCAGGGGGCTAGGATTTGGCTACACCTTC.